The 28 T cell receptor beta chains presented below share a single source sample, sequenced in a study of blood T cell repertoires in COVID-19. Clones were read by immunoSEQ multiplex PCR, and TCRdb kept only the in-frame ones, dropping some. Of hundreds of thousands of clones listed, about nine tenths are singletons. Sequencing input: peripheral blood. These receptor sequences come from a man aged 50-59 years with acute or convalescent COVID-19.

The V gene is TRBV19, the J gene TRBJ2-7, with 7 bases identical to TRBD1. J lost 5 bases, V lost 5 bases, and 6 bases had no gene match. The CDR3 runs to 13 residues. Germline CDR1 LNHDA, CDR2 SQIVND (reference sequence). The DNA of the CDR3 is TGTGCCAGTAGTCCCCAGGGGGTCAACGAGCAGTACTTC. It codes for CASSPQGVNEQYF.

In this sample, this clone turned up once. Relative to the germline gene, one junction end is altered; a read error may explain this. This chain links TRBV10-3 with TRBJ1-5; no clear D. In germline, CDR1 is ENHRY, CDR2 SYGVKD. This CDR3 has 13 residues. The DNA of the CDR3 is TGCGCCATCAGTGAGGCAGGCAATCAGCCCCAGCATTTT. Translation: CAISEAGNQPQHF.

This rearrangement joins TRBV19 to TRBJ1-4; the D is unclear. This CDR3 has 13 amino acids. Trimming shortened V by 3 bases and J by 4 bases, and 6 bases separated the two germline ends. Germline V lookup: CDR1 LNHDA, CDR2 SQIVND (reference sequence). As DNA, the CDR3 is TGTGCCAGTAGTATTCAGGTTAATGAAAAACTGTTTTTT. Amino acids: CASSIQVNEKLFF.

The chain has TRBV2 and TRBJ1-4; D is undetermined. The V and J ends lost 9 bases and 0 bases respectively, with 14 bases between them. Germline CDR1 reads SNHLY; CDR2 reads FYNNEI. The CDR3 extends over 15 amino acids. The CDR3 DNA follows: TGTGCCAGGGGCGATCCGGTTACAACTAATGAAAAACTGTTTTTT. Its protein is CARGDPVTTNEKLFF.

The chain recombines TRBV7-6 with TRBJ2-5; the match to TRBD1 covers 8 bases. This CDR3 is built from 17 residues. In germline, CDR1 is SGHVS, CDR2 FNYEAQ. J gave up 1 base and V 7 bases, and 14 bases lay outside the gene matches. CDR3 in amino acids: CASTPDVPGTGQETQYF. CDR3 DNA sequence: TGTGCCAGCACCCCCGACGTTCCCGGGACAGGCCAAGAGACCCAGTACTTC.

The gene calls are TRBV13 and TRBJ2-4, with D perhaps matching TRBD1 (7 bases). This CDR3 has 13 residues. Germline CDR1 PRHDT, CDR2 FYEKMQ (reference sequence). V dropped 8 bases and J dropped 5 bases, with 13 bases sitting between them. The CDR3 is CASPGGRENIQYF. Written as DNA, the CDR3 is TGTGCCAGCCCAGGGGGGAGAGAAAACATTCAGTACTTC.

The count of this clone is one. This rearrangement joins TRBV2 to TRBJ1-6; no firm D call. Germline CDR1 is SNHLY and CDR2 is FYNNEI. This CDR3 comprises 15 residues. V lost 6 bases and J 7 bases, leaving 16 bases between the germline ends. The CDR3 is CASRVYRELNSPLHF. The CDR3 DNA is TGTGCCAGCAGAGTTTATAGGGAGCTGAATTCACCCCTCCACTTT.

This chain connects TRBV5-1 to TRBJ1-4, with 10 bases matching TRBD1. Germline V gene data show CDR1 as SGHRS and CDR2 as YFSETQ. The CDR3 runs to 15 residues. Trimming cost V 3 bases and J 8 bases; bases outside gene matches: 7. The CDR3 nucleotides read TGCGCCAGCAGCTCGAGACAGGGGGCAGGAGAAAAACTGTTTTTT. This gives the protein CASSSRQGAGEKLFF.

Worth noting for this clone: The germline gene is not matched at one end of the junction; a read error may be the cause. The chain combines TRBV2 with TRBJ2-7, with a possible D match to TRBD1 (6 bases). The V gene's germline CDR1 is SNHLY and CDR2 FYNNEI. The CDR3 totals 12 residues. In nucleotides, the CDR3 is TGTGCCGGCAGACAGGAGAGGTACGAGCAGTACTTC. Translated: CAGRQERYEQYF.

The chain has TRBV4-1 and TRBJ1-5, with 7 bases identical to TRBD1. Germline V gene data show CDR1 as MGHRA and CDR2 as YSYEKL. The CDR3 is made up of 14 amino acids. V shed 4 bases, J shed 6 bases, and the junction held 6 bases outside the gene matches. CDR3 protein: CASSLQGGGQPQHF. CDR3 DNA sequence: TGCGCCAGCAGCCTCCAGGGGGGAGGTCAGCCCCAGCATTTT.

This clone appeared a few times. The genes are TRBV2 and TRBJ2-7, with 7 positions matching TRBD1. Trimming at V came to 4 bases and at J to 7 bases, leaving 10 bases not matched to a gene. CDR1 is SNHLY, CDR2 FYNNEI, per germline. The length of the CDR3 is 14 residues. This CDR3 reads CASSAERGHFEQYF. CDR3 in DNA: TGTGCCAGCAGTGCGGAAAGGGGGCATTTTGAGCAGTACTTC.

The rearrangement joins TRBV6-5 to TRBJ2-2; 8 bases align to TRBD1. The CDR3 contains 15 residues. Germline V gives CDR1 MNHEY, CDR2 SVGAGI. Unmatched junction bases numbered 8, after V lost 7 bases and J lost 4 bases. CDR3 bases: TGTGCCAGCATCCAGCAGGGGGCGGGCACCGGGGAGCTGTTTTTT. Translated, it gives CASIQQGAGTGELFF.

The rearrangement uses TRBV5-4 and TRBJ2-1; a possible D gene is TRBD2 (5 bases). The CDR3 length is 14 residues. V lost 0 bases and J lost 7, with 11 bases in between. Per germline, CDR1 SGHNT and CDR2 YYREEE (reference sequence). The CDR3 is CASSLGLAGNEQFF. The DNA for the CDR3 is TGTGCCAGCAGCTTGGGGCTAGCTGGGAATGAGCAGTTCTTC.

The chain carries TRBV9 and TRBJ2-1; 7 positions match TRBD1. Germline V lookup: CDR1 SGDLS, CDR2 YYNGEE. The CDR3 is 18 residues long. V was clipped by 4 bases and J by 4 bases; unmatched bases: 17. This chain's CDR3 is CASSLLPETRRGYNEQFF. Written as DNA, the CDR3 is TGTGCCAGCAGCCTTCTCCCGGAGACCCGCAGGGGGTACAATGAGCAGTTCTTC. The complete variable domain, with remaining parts taken from reference TRBV9 and TRBJ2-1, reads DSGVTQTPKHLITATGQRVTLRCSPRSGDLSVYWYQQSLDQGLQFLIQYYNGEERAKGNILERFSAQQFPDLHSELNLSSLELGDSALYFCASSLLPETRRGYNEQFFGPGTRLTVL.

The J gene is TRBJ2-1, the V gene TRBV11-3; the D gene is possibly TRBD2 (5 bases). V was clipped by 5 bases and J by 2 bases, with 13 bases between them. The CDR3 is made up of 15 amino acids. Per the germline V gene, CDR1 is SGHNT and CDR2 is YENEEA. The CDR3 reads CASSLRAGAYNEQFF. The CDR3 region has the DNA TGTGCCAGCAGCCTACGCGCCGGGGCCTACAATGAGCAGTTCTTC.

This clone has only one observation. The V gene is TRBV12-3 or TRBV12-4, the J gene TRBJ1-2, with TRBD1 as a possible D gene (6 bases). CDR3 length: 12 amino acids. Deletions cut 3 bases from V and 6 bases from J, with 8 bases between. CDR3 region: CASSFTGNGYTF. Written as DNA, the CDR3 is TGTGCCAGCAGTTTTACAGGGAATGGCTACACCTTC.

The chain is built from TRBV6-5 and TRBJ1-4; D is perhaps TRBD1 (6 bases). V shed 6 bases and J shed 1 base, with 12 bases lying between them. The CDR3 is 15 residues long. Germline values: CDR1 MNHEY, CDR2 SVGAGI. CDR3 amino acids: CASSRRGGTNEKLFF. The CDR3 DNA reads TGTGCCAGCAGCAGGAGGGGGGGAACTAATGAAAAACTGTTTTTT.

The J gene is TRBJ2-7, the V gene TRBV2, with 9 bases lining up with TRBD1. The germline CDR1 and CDR2 sequences are SNHLY and FYNNEI. With 4 bases clipped from V and 3 bases from J, the junction kept 1 base outside the gene matches. The length of the CDR3 is 13 residues. The CDR3 loop reads CASSGDRVYEQYF. In nucleotides, the CDR3 is TGTGCCAGCAGTGGGGACAGGGTCTACGAGCAGTACTTC. Full variable domain (rest looked up from reference TRBV2 and TRBJ2-7): EPEVTQTPSHQVTQMGQEVILRCVPISNHLYFYWYRQILGQKVEFLVSFYNNEISEKSEIFDDQFSVERPDGSNFTLKIRSTKLEDSAMYFCASSGDRVYEQYFGPGTRLTVT.

The rearrangement joins TRBV6-1 to TRBJ1-1, with 8 bases aligning to TRBD1. Trimming at V came to 2 bases and at J to 10 bases, leaving 6 bases not matched to a gene. This CDR3 has 13 residues. Germline CDR1 and CDR2: MNHNS and SASEGT. The CDR3, as DNA: TGTGCCAGCAGTGAAAGGACAGGGCAGCGAGCTTTCTTT. As protein: CASSERTGQRAFF.

The chain has TRBV19 and TRBJ2-2, with D unresolved. V was shortened by 7 bases and J by 4 bases, with 10 bases between the two germline ends. CDR3 length equals 13 residues. Germline CDR1 is LNHDA and CDR2 is SQIVND (reference sequence). The DNA for the CDR3 is TGTGCCAGTAATCCGGGTCCCACCGGGGAGCTGTTTTTT. It encodes CASNPGPTGELFF. The whole variable domain, remainder taken from reference TRBV19 and TRBJ2-2, is DGGITQSPKYLFRKEGQNVTLSCEQNLNHDAMYWYRQDPGQGLRLIYYSQIVNDFQKGDIAEGYSVSREKKESFPLTVTSAQKNPTAFYLCASNPGPTGELFFGEGSRLTVL.

The rearrangement links TRBV5-5 to TRBJ2-3; possible D gene TRBD2, 6 bases. Germline V gene data show CDR1 as SGHKS and CDR2 as YYEKEE (reference sequence). Trimming removed 0 bases from V and 6 bases from J, with 14 bases in between. This CDR3 contains 15 residues. CDR3 residues: CASSLVRGPGDTQYF. CDR3 coding DNA: TGTGCCAGCAGCTTGGTGCGGGGTCCAGGGGATACGCAGTATTTT.

The chain has TRBV19 and TRBJ1-2; 8 bases map to TRBD1. CDR1 is LNHDA, CDR2 SQIVND, per germline (reference sequence). Germline trimming cut 5 bases from V and 5 bases from J; bases unmatched to any gene: 13. CDR3 length: 16 amino acids. The CDR3 coding sequence is TGTGCCAGTAGTGTCGTAGGGGGACAGGAAGCATATGGCTACACCTTC. This gives the protein CASSVVGGQEAYGYTF.

V gene TRBV2 combines with J gene TRBJ2-5, with D hard to call. Looked up from germline, CDR1 is SNHLY and CDR2 is FYNNEI. The V gene lost 4 bases and the J gene lost 4 bases, with 10 bases spanning the gap. The CDR3 has 13 residues. The CDR3 is CASSGNSGETQYF. CDR3 bases: TGTGCCAGCAGTGGAAACAGTGGAGAGACCCAGTACTTC.

CDR3 in amino acids: CAISESREPYTF. DNA for the CDR3: TGTGCCATCAGTGAGTCGAGGGAGCCCTACACCTTC. The chain combines TRBV10-3 with TRBJ1-2; D gene ambiguous. Germline lookup yields CDR1 ENHRY and CDR2 SYGVKD. CDR3 size: 12 residues. The V gene lost 0 bases and the J gene lost 10 bases, with 9 bases spanning the gap.

V and J are TRBV15 and TRBJ1-2; 10 positions match TRBD1. Germline CDR1 LNHNV, CDR2 YYDKDF (reference sequence). V shed 2 bases and J 2 bases; nucleotides not matched to a gene: 5. This CDR3 has 16 residues. CDR3 region: CATSRSRTGGNYGYTF. The DNA for the CDR3 is TGTGCCACCAGCAGATCCCGGACAGGGGGGAACTATGGCTACACCTTC. The full variable domain, rest sourced from reference TRBV15 and TRBJ1-2, is DAMVIQNPRYQVTQFGKPVTLSCSQTLNHNVMYWYQQKSSQAPKLLFHYYDKDFNNEADTPDNFQSRRPNTSFCFLDIRSPGLGDTAMYLCATSRSRTGGNYGYTFGSGTRLTVV.

The chain carries TRBV18 and TRBJ2-7; TRBD2 agrees at 7 bases. The CDR3 extends over 15 amino acids. Germline lookup yields CDR1 KGHSH and CDR2 LQKENI. J gave up 3 bases and V 6 bases, and 11 bases lay outside the gene matches. The CDR3 sequence: CASSPTPRGNYEQYF. For the CDR3, the DNA is TGTGCCAGCTCCCCTACCCCGCGGGGGAACTACGAGCAGTACTTC.

This clone was observed a single time. The CDR3 DNA is TGTGCCAGCAGCCAAGGAGGTAATCAGCCCCAGCATTTT. Its translation: CASSQGGNQPQHF. The chain couples TRBV3-1 (or the pseudogene TRBV3-2) to TRBJ1-5; unclear D gene. This CDR3 region has 13 residues. CDR1 LGHDT and CDR2 YNNKEL come from the germline V gene (reference sequence). With 1 base removed from V and 4 bases from J, the gap between germline ends came to 5 bases.

The chain recombines TRBV7-3 with TRBJ2-3; no firm D call. The CDR3 runs 15 residues. The V end was cut by 3 bases, the J end by 0 bases, with 10 bases between. Germline CDR1 is SGHTA and CDR2 is FQGTGA. The CDR3 is CASSFSVTSTDTQYF. For the CDR3, the DNA is TGTGCCAGCAGCTTCAGCGTCACTAGCACAGATACGCAGTATTTT.